The 30 T cell receptor beta chains given below trace back to one sample, sequenced in a study of blood T cell repertoires in COVID-19. This table comes from immunoSEQ multiplex PCR, and its TCRdb copy is limited to in-frame clones, with some not included. The sample includes approximately 91,000 clones, around 75% of them seen just once. Sample: peripheral blood. The receptors shown here come from a man between 65 and 79 years old with acute or convalescent COVID-19.

The rearrangement links TRBV13 to TRBJ2-5; D remains unclear. CDR3 length: 13 residues. Germline CDR1 and CDR2: PRHDT and FYEKMQ (reference sequence). Trimming removed 4 bases from V and 4 bases from J, with 10 bases in between. The CDR3 spells CASSSQGGETQYF. The DNA for the CDR3 is TGTGCCAGCAGCTCGCAAGGCGGAGAGACCCAGTACTTC. Full variable domain (missing parts from reference TRBV13 and TRBJ2-5): AAGVIQSPRHLIKEKRETATLKCYPIPRHDTVYWYQQGPGQDPQFLISFYEKMQSDKGSIPDRFSAQQFSDYHSELNMSSLELGDSALYFCASSSQGGETQYFGPGTRLLVL.

Only a few counts were recorded for this clone. The rearrangement joins TRBV6-4 to TRBJ2-6, with D unclear. Germline lookup yields CDR1 MRHNA and CDR2 SNTAGT. Deletions cut 0 bases from V and 1 base from J, with 4 bases between. The CDR3 runs 15 residues. CDR3 sequence (DNA): TGTGCCAGCAGTGACTCGAGGTCTGGGGCCAACGTCCTGACTTTC. Protein sequence: CASSDSRSGANVLTF.

The V gene is TRBV27, the J gene TRBJ1-4; D might be TRBD1 (5 bases). Germline CDR1 is MNHEY and CDR2 is SMNVEV (reference sequence). V was pared by 2 bases and J by 8 bases, with 15 bases between. The length of the CDR3 is 15 residues. CDR3 bases: TGTGCCAGCAGTTTAATAGGGGCGGGAGGCGAAAAACTGTTTTTT. Amino acids: CASSLIGAGGEKLFF.

The V and J genes are TRBV11-1 and TRBJ1-6, with D unresolved. CDR1 and CDR2 (germline): SGHAT, FQDESV (reference sequence). V was cut by 4 bases and J by 7 bases, with 8 bases left in between. The CDR3 extends over 13 amino acids. The CDR3: CASSSSSNSPLHF. Written as DNA, the CDR3 is TGTGCCAGCAGCTCGTCTTCGAATTCACCCCTCCACTTT.

The chain combines TRBV5-1 with TRBJ1-2; TRBD1 is a possible D gene (5 bases). CDR1 and CDR2 from the germline V gene are SGHRS and YFSETQ. The V end lost 4 bases, the J end lost 8 bases, and 18 bases lay between the germline ends. CDR3 length: 14 amino acids. The CDR3 DNA sequence: TGCGCCAGCAGCACAACCTCAGGGAAGGAGGGCTACACCTTC. Protein: CASSTTSGKEGYTF.

The chain recombines TRBV2 with TRBJ2-1; 11 bases line up with TRBD2. This CDR3 spans 17 amino acids. The V gene end was trimmed by 3 bases and the J gene end by 7 bases; junction bases not matched to a gene: 11. Germline V gene sequence: CDR1 SNHLY, CDR2 FYNNEI. The DNA for the CDR3 is TGTGCCAGCAGTGATATGGGACTAGCGGCACAGAGGAATGAGCAGTTCTTC. Translating it yields CASSDMGLAAQRNEQFF.

The chain joins TRBV5-4 to TRBJ2-5, with 8 nucleotides matching TRBD1. The CDR3 has 13 amino acids. V was pared by 4 bases and J by 5 bases, with 4 bases of the junction left unmatched. Germline CDR1 SGHNT, CDR2 YYREEE (reference sequence). The CDR3 reads CASSPGGRETQYF. The CDR3 DNA is TGTGCCAGCAGCCCAGGGGGCCGGGAGACCCAGTACTTC.

The gene calls are TRBV11-3 and TRBJ2-2; D possibly corresponds to TRBD2 (5 bases). The V gene lost 5 bases and the J gene lost 1 base, with 11 bases spanning the gap. Germline V gives CDR1 SGHNT, CDR2 YENEEA. CDR3 length: 15 amino acids. The CDR3 loop is CASSRRALNTGELFF. The CDR3 bases are TGTGCCAGCAGCCGGCGGGCTTTGAACACCGGGGAGCTGTTTTTT.

J is TRBJ2-5 and V is TRBV7-2, with a tentative D call TRBD1 (6 bases). The V and J ends lost 3 bases and 4 bases respectively, with 12 bases between them. Germline loops: CDR1 SGHTA, CDR2 FQGNSA. This CDR3 contains 14 residues. CDR3 sequence: CASSFQGTGETQYF. The CDR3 coding sequence is TGTGCCAGCAGCTTTCAGGGGACCGGAGAGACCCAGTACTTC.

Regarding this clone: One junction end does not reproduce the germline sequence, and a read error may be involved. The V call is TRBV4-2, the J call TRBJ2-1; tentative D call: TRBD1 (6 bases). The CDR3 has 14 amino acids. Germline-derived CDR1 and CDR2 are LGHNA and YNFKEQ. For the CDR3, the DNA is TGTGTCAGCAGCCAAGCTTACAGGGCGGGTGAGCAGTTCTTC. Translated, it gives CVSSQAYRAGEQFF.

The chain uses TRBV3-1 (or the pseudogene TRBV3-2) and TRBJ1-1; 9 bases fit TRBD1. Germline lookup yields CDR1 LGHDT and CDR2 YNNKEL (reference sequence). The V gene end was trimmed by 6 bases and the J gene end by 8 bases; junction bases not matched to a gene: 7. The CDR3 spans 13 residues. DNA for the CDR3: TGTGCCAGCAGTTTACGGGACAGGGTCGAAGCTTTCTTT. It translates to CASSLRDRVEAFF.

The chain recombines TRBV3-1 (or the pseudogene TRBV3-2) with TRBJ2-1; possible D gene TRBD2, 6 bases. V was pared by 1 base and J by 8 bases, with 15 bases between. In germline, CDR1 is LGHDT, CDR2 YNNKEL (reference sequence). The CDR3 is made up of 15 amino acids. The CDR3 DNA is TGTGCCAGCAGCCAAGGGGACTTCCCGGTAGATGAGCAGTTCTTC. Protein: CASSQGDFPVDEQFF.

V gene TRBV5-1 combines with J gene TRBJ2-5; D is perhaps TRBD2 (6 bases). Germline-derived CDR1 and CDR2 are SGHRS and YFSETQ. The CDR3 spans 13 residues. V was shortened by 4 bases and J by 3 bases, with 10 bases between the two germline ends. CDR3 nucleotide sequence: TGCGCCAGCAGCCTCGGCGGGGAAGAGACCCAGTACTTC. Translated, it gives CASSLGGEETQYF.

The V gene is TRBV7-9, the J gene TRBJ1-6; 7 bases are a match to TRBD1. The J segment lost 8 bases and the V segment lost 6 bases, leaving 10 bases of the junction unmatched. The CDR3 extends over 15 amino acids. Germline V CDR1 and CDR2: SEHNR, FQNEAQ (reference sequence). CDR3 region: CASSRLQGPYSPLHF. The CDR3 bases are TGTGCCAGCAGTAGATTACAGGGGCCCTATTCACCCCTCCACTTT.

This clone has just a few counts. The CDR3 nucleotides read TGTGCCAGTCGGCCGGGGGAGAGCTATGGCTACACCTTC. Its protein is CASRPGESYGYTF. The rearrangement links TRBV12-3 or TRBV12-4 to TRBJ1-2, with TRBD1 as a possible D gene (5 bases). With 9 bases removed from V and 4 bases from J, the gap between germline ends came to 15 bases. The CDR3 consists of 13 residues.

The genes are TRBV6-5 and TRBJ2-4; D is perhaps TRBD1 (6 bases). The CDR3 length is 13 residues. Trimming stripped 6 bases from V and 2 bases from J, with 8 bases between. Germline-derived CDR1 and CDR2 are MNHEY and SVGAGI. The CDR3, as DNA: TGTGCCAGCAGGGACAGTTCCAAAAACATTCAGTACTTC. It is translated as CASRDSSKNIQYF.

V gene TRBV28 combines with J gene TRBJ2-5; possible D gene TRBD1, 5 bases. The CDR3 totals 13 residues. Germline CDR1 MDHEN, CDR2 SYDVKM. V was pared by 4 bases and J by 6 bases, with 12 bases between. The CDR3 coding sequence is TGTGCCAGCAGTTCGACCCAGGGCAAGACCCAGTACTTC. Translated, it gives CASSSTQGKTQYF.

In its sample, this clone was seen once. The chain is built from TRBV7-9 and TRBJ2-4; 7 bases line up with TRBD1. The CDR3 is made up of 16 amino acids. Trimming at V came to 4 bases and at J to 0 bases, leaving 6 bases not matched to a gene. The V gene's germline CDR1 is SEHNR and CDR2 FQNEAQ (reference sequence). This CDR3 reads CASSSGTALAKNIQYF. CDR3 nucleotides: TGTGCCAGCAGCTCTGGGACAGCCTTAGCCAAAAACATTCAGTACTTC.

The chain couples TRBV5-4 to TRBJ2-1; 8 positions agree with TRBD1. The CDR3 spans 17 residues. Per the germline V gene, CDR1 is SGHNT and CDR2 is YYREEE (reference sequence). Trimming removed 4 bases from V and 0 bases from J; junction bases left unmatched: 9. In DNA, the CDR3 is TGTGCCAGCAGCCCAGGGGGCCCCATGAGCTCCTACAATGAGCAGTTCTTC. It codes for CASSPGGPMSSYNEQFF.

The rearrangement uses TRBV28 and TRBJ1-2; 8 nucleotides agree with TRBD1. Unmatched junction bases numbered 6, after V lost 5 bases and J lost 7 bases. Germline-derived CDR1 and CDR2 are MDHEN and SYDVKM. The CDR3 contains 13 residues. In DNA form, the CDR3 reads TGTGCCAGCAGTACCCAGGGGGCTGGTGGCTACACCTTC. Encoded protein: CASSTQGAGGYTF.

V and J are TRBV5-4 and TRBJ1-5; no firm D call. CDR3 length: 11 residues. Between the trimmed V and J ends, which lost 2 bases and 11 bases, there was a span of 8 bases. CDR1 is SGHNT and CDR2 is YYREEE in the germline V gene (reference sequence). As DNA, the CDR3 is TGTGCCAGCAGCTTACCGGGAACCCAGCATTTT. Its protein product is CASSLPGTQHF.

The chain carries TRBV28 and TRBJ2-5; 9 bases match TRBD2. The CDR3 runs to 15 residues. V shed 8 bases, J shed 5 bases, and the junction held 12 bases outside the gene matches. Germline lookup yields CDR1 MDHEN and CDR2 SYDVKM. This CDR3 is CASVLGGRVQETQYF. The CDR3 nucleotides read TGTGCCAGCGTTCTCGGCGGGAGGGTCCAGGAGACCCAGTACTTC.

V usage is TRBV9 and J usage is TRBJ2-7, with 7 bases fitting TRBD2. The CDR3 is 14 amino acids. Looked up from germline, CDR1 is SGDLS and CDR2 is YYNGEE. V lost 3 bases and J lost 2; bases outside the gene matches: 5. The CDR3 is CASSAPGTTYEQYF. The CDR3 nucleotides read TGTGCCAGCAGCGCCCCCGGGACTACCTACGAGCAGTACTTC.

The CDR3 DNA is TGTGCCAGCAGCTCGCGGACAGGGACCTACAATGAGCAGTTCTTC. Protein: CASSSRTGTYNEQFF. The V gene is TRBV3-1 (or the pseudogene TRBV3-2), the J gene TRBJ2-1, with 8 positions matching TRBD1. CDR3 size: 15 residues. Germline V gene sequence: CDR1 LGHDT, CDR2 YNNKEL (reference sequence). Germline trimming cut 5 bases from V and 2 bases from J; bases unmatched to any gene: 5.

The chain is built from TRBV5-1 and TRBJ1-5; a weak D match, TRBD1 (5 bases). The CDR3 consists of 15 residues. CDR1 SGHRS and CDR2 YFSETQ come from the germline V gene. With 2 bases removed from V and 0 bases from J, the gap between germline ends came to 9 bases. CDR3 amino acids: CASSFTGDSNQPQHF. Here the CDR3 DNA reads TGCGCCAGCAGCTTTACAGGCGATAGCAATCAGCCCCAGCATTTT.

The V call is TRBV28, the J call TRBJ2-5; D uncertain. Germline assignment: CDR1 MDHEN and CDR2 SYDVKM. Trimming shortened V by 7 bases and J by 1 base, and 16 bases separated the two germline ends. This CDR3 has 15 residues. The CDR3 spells CASTPLGTAQETQYF. CDR3 coding DNA: TGTGCCAGCACCCCTCTCGGAACAGCCCAAGAGACCCAGTACTTC.

The rearrangement links TRBV12-3 or TRBV12-4 to TRBJ2-5, with a weak D call TRBD1 (6 bases). The length of the CDR3 is 13 residues. V dropped 4 bases and J dropped 2 bases, with 8 bases sitting between them. The CDR3: CASSSRGQETQYF. CDR3 nucleotide sequence: TGTGCCAGCAGTTCTAGGGGGCAAGAGACCCAGTACTTC.

V usage is TRBV5-5 and J usage is TRBJ2-1, with D possibly being TRBD2 (6 bases). The length of the CDR3 is 17 residues. Germline V gives CDR1 SGHKS, CDR2 YYEKEE (reference sequence). V shed 0 bases and J shed 3 bases, with 16 bases lying between them. The CDR3 nucleotides are TGTGCCAGCAGCTTGGGACTTCCCGGGAGCTACTACAATGAGCAGTTCTTC. It encodes CASSLGLPGSYYNEQFF.

The V gene is TRBV3-1 (or the pseudogene TRBV3-2), the J gene TRBJ2-5; no reliable D call. This CDR3 has 14 amino acids. CDR1 and CDR2 from the germline V gene are LGHDT and YNNKEL (reference sequence). The V and J ends lost 3 bases and 2 bases respectively, with 10 bases between them. Here the CDR3 DNA reads TGTGCCAGCAGCCATCACACCGGGCAAGAGACCCAGTACTTC. Protein: CASSHHTGQETQYF.

The gene calls are TRBV7-6 and TRBJ2-1; 7 bases line up with TRBD2. Trimming cost V 5 bases and J 3 bases; bases outside gene matches: 7. This CDR3 is built from 15 residues. Germline V lookup: CDR1 SGHVS, CDR2 FNYEAQ. The CDR3 loop is CASSPGGTIYNEQFF. DNA of the CDR3: TGTGCCAGCAGCCCAGGAGGGACTATCTACAATGAGCAGTTCTTC.